This T cell receptor (beta chain) was sequenced for a study of regulatory T cells in long-lasting Graves disease. Notes on the study in general: Graves' patients with persistent disease showed TCR diversity lower than patients newly diagnosed.

Notes on this clonotype: Its antigen is still unknown.

The CDR3 covers 16 residues. Germline CDR1 and CDR2: SGDLS and YYNGEE. The ends lost 6 bases at V and 2 bases at J; junction bases unmatched: 10. Investigators prepared the TCR beta libraries by applying iRepertoire HTBI primers and Arm-PCR of CDR3 regions. TCRdb ran MiXCR on the multiplex PCR reads and lists one entry per CDR3 protein. The sample lists 350,000 to 550,000 distinct CDR3 sequences; 14% were seen once. Time point in this sample: newly diagnosed GD, antithyroid drugs for less than 3 months. Following extraction of RNA from PBMCs, that RNA was used to make the TCR library. Another study also made use of these data, one on T cells in Graves' hyperthyroidism and ophthalmopathy.

The chain carries TRBV9 and TRBJ2-2; TRBD2 matches at 7 bases. Material: peripheral blood mononuclear cells (PBMCs), obtained at new diagnosis, from a patient treated with antithyroid drugs. The receptor's source is a woman between 50 and 59 years old with Graves disease. The CDR3 DNA sequence: TGTGCCAGCACCCCCCTAGGAGCGGGAAACACCGGGGAGCTGTTTTTT. It translates to CASTPLGAGNTGELFF.